This note documents a single TCR beta chain sequence. Its specificity is not known. The data are from a study of T cell responses to AZD1222 COVID-19 vaccine. Findings and caveats of the study: Spike was spanned by vaccine-associated CD4 TCRs, which were dominant at 160-218 and 743-854. Clonal diversity was possibly underestimated, and white British individuals and females predominated among donors. The peak T cell response came first, and repertoires were sampled only after it. Just a handful of AZD1222 recipients were seropositive at baseline.

The method was immunoSEQ multiplex PCR; TCRdb's version includes in-frame clones alone and lacks a portion of them. The sample has 130,000 or so clones, 85% to 90% seen once. This CDR3 has 13 residues. Per germline, CDR1 LGHNT and CDR2 FRNRAP. Trimming took 9 bases from V and 4 from J, leaving 15 bases between them. The material was peripheral blood, obtained on day 0 of AZD1222 vaccination. This TCR came from an adult in good health. The chain employs TRBV12-5 and TRBJ1-1; the D is unclear. The CDR3 sequence is CASAQRASTEAFF. In DNA form, the CDR3 reads TGTGCTAGCGCACAGAGGGCCAGCACTGAAGCTTTCTTT. Full variable domain (missing parts from reference TRBV12-5 and TRBJ1-1): DARVTQTPRHKVTEMGQEVTMRCQPILGHNTVFWYRQTMMQGLELLAYFRNRAPLDDSGMPKDRFSAEMPDATLATLKIQPSEPRDSAVYFCASAQRASTEAFFGQGTRLTVV.